The rows below give T cell receptor beta chains drawn from one sample of a study of CD8 T cells in ankylosing spondylitis. TCRdb passed the 5' RACE reads through MiXCR, listing each CDR3 protein once. Of 350,000 or so distinct CDR3 sequences listed, around a tenth are singletons. Sequencing input: blood, either unsorted or a sorted T cell fraction (not recorded which). All receptors come from a female donor with ankylosing spondylitis or in good health (not recorded which). Both conserved end residues are part of each CDR3. D genes are given only for firm matches. Size tells how often a clone was seen (once, few, many) or the class of an expanded clone, and some rows leave it out.

TRBV18	-	TRBJ1-6	-	TGTGCCAGCTCACCGAAGGCGATGGGAGAGTCACCCCTCCACTTT	CASSPKAMGESPLHF
TRBV30	many	TRBJ2-1	TRBD2	TGTGCCTGGAGCGGACTAGCGGACTACAATGAGCAGTTCTTC	CAWSGLADYNEQFF
TRBV6-1	many	TRBJ1-2	-	TGTGCCAGCAGTGAAGCGAAGGACTCAAGAGGCCAGCATGGCTACACCTTC	CASSEAKDSRGQHGYTF
TRBV3-1	-	TRBJ2-7	-	TGTGCCAGCAGCCCACCGGGCCCCGGGATGAAAAACGAGCAGTACTTC	CASSPPGPGMKNEQYF
TRBV5-1	many	TRBJ1-4	-	TGCGCCAGCAGCTTGGAACGTGCAACTAATGAAAAACTGTTTTTT	CASSLERATNEKLFF
TRBV7-2	-	TRBJ1-5	-	TGTGCCAGCAGCTCCGATAGATGGCCCCAGCATTTT	CASSSDRWPQHF
TRBV12-3/TRBV12-4	many	TRBJ2-1	-	TGTGCCAGCAGTTTAGTTGGGTCTAACGAGCTCTTC	CASSLVGSNELF
TRBV5-1	many	TRBJ2-3	TRBD1	TGCGCCAGCAGGATCCAGGGGGAGCCGGATACGCAGTATTTT	CASRIQGEPDTQYF
TRBV27	many	TRBJ1-1	-	TGTGCCAGCAGTTTCGACAGAGGTATGAACACTGAAGCTTTCTTT	CASSFDRGMNTEAFF
TRBV5-1	many	TRBJ2-5	-	TGCGCCAGCAGCCCGTCATACGCAAATCAAGAGACCCAGTACTTC	CASSPSYANQETQYF
TRBV2	-	TRBJ2-6	-	TGTGCCACCGCGGAGGGCTCTGGGGCCAACGTCCTGACTTTC	CATAEGSGANVLTF
TRBV11-2	few	TRBJ2-2	TRBD2	TGTGCCAGCAGCGATAGCGGGATGGCCCCCGGGGAGCTGTTTTTT	CASSDSGMAPGELFF
TRBV20-1	many	TRBJ2-5	TRBD2	TGCAGTGCTAGCTACGGGACTAGCGGGGGGCCCCAAGAGACCCAGTACTTC	CSASYGTSGGPQETQYF
TRBV10-3	many	TRBJ2-7	-	TGTGCCATCAGTGCGGGGAGCTACGAGCAGTACTTC	CAISAGSYEQYF
TRBV20-1	many	TRBJ1-1	-	TGCAGTGCTAGCCGTGGAGAGAACACTGAAGCTTTCTTT	CSASRGENTEAFF
TRBV6-1	few	TRBJ2-7	TRBD1	TGTGCCAGCACGCCGCGACAGGGCAACTCCTACGAGCAGTACTTC	CASTPRQGNSYEQYF
TRBV28	many	TRBJ1-1	-	TGTGCCAGCAGTTTGCGTGGACAGTCGATGTACACTGAAGCTTTCTTT	CASSLRGQSMYTEAFF
TRBV20-1	-	TRBJ2-3	-	TGCAGTGCTAGTTTGCCTTTAGATACGCAGTATTTT	CSASLPLDTQYF
TRBV12-3/TRBV12-4	many	TRBJ2-4	-	TGTGCCAGCACTCTGACAGGGAGGAAAAACATTCAGTACTTC	CASTLTGRKNIQYF
TRBV29-1	many	TRBJ1-1	-	TGCAGCGCGGGGTCGAACACTGAAGCTTTCTTT	CSAGSNTEAFF
TRBV3-1	once	TRBJ1-2	-	TGTGCCAGCAGCCAGAGAGTACAGGGCTATGGCTACCCCTTC	CASSQRVQGYGYPF
TRBV5-1	many	TRBJ2-1	TRBD1	TGCGCCAGCAGCTTTGGGGACAGGACATACAATGAGCAGTTCTTC	CASSFGDRTYNEQFF
TRBV12-3/TRBV12-4	many	TRBJ2-1	-	TGTGCCAGCCAACGCCGGACTACCCACAATGAGCAGTTCTTC	CASQRRTTHNEQFF
TRBV14	-	TRBJ2-1	TRBD1	TGTGCCAGCAGCCAAGTCGGAGGACTCCGCAGGGGGTATGGCAATGAGCAGTTCTTC	CASSQVGGLRRGYGNEQFF
TRBV27	-	TRBJ1-5	TRBD1	TGTGCCAGCAGTTTCTTGACAGGGGCAAGCAATCAGCCCCAGCATTTT	CASSFLTGASNQPQHF
TRBV7-6	few	TRBJ2-3	-	TGTGCCAGCAGCGCCGACGTAGGGGTCGCAGATACGCAGTATTTT	CASSADVGVADTQYF
TRBV5-5	many	TRBJ1-4	-	TGTGCCAGCAGCTTGTCGCCGGGTGAAAAACTGTTTTTT	CASSLSPGEKLFF
TRBV20-1	many	TRBJ1-1	-	TGCAGTGCTAGGGCAGGGAAAACTGAAGCTTTCTTT	CSARAGKTEAFF
TRBV7-9	few	TRBJ2-6	-	TGTGCCAGCAGCTTAAGTGCGAGCTCTGGGGCCAACGTCCTGACTTTC	CASSLSASSGANVLTF
TRBV3-1	-	TRBJ2-5	-	TGTGCCAGCAGCCCCGCCCGGGAGATCGAGACCCAGTACTTC	CASSPAREIETQYF
TRBV4-3	many	TRBJ2-2	-	TGCGCCAGCAGCCAAGTGTGGGCTTTCGGGGAGCTGTTTTTT	CASSQVWAFGELFF
TRBV12-3/TRBV12-4	-	TRBJ2-7	TRBD1	TGTGCCAGCAGTGGCCGAACAGGGGGCTCCTACGAGCAGTACTTC	CASSGRTGGSYEQYF
TRBV20-1	-	TRBJ1-2	TRBD1	TGCAGTGCTGGCCGGGACAGGGGACGTGGCTATGGCTACACCTTC	CSAGRDRGRGYGYTF
TRBV20-1	many	TRBJ1-4	-	TGCAGTGCCCCCGGCAAGGCCAAGGGCGAAAAACTGTTTTTT	CSAPGKAKGEKLFF
TRBV7-8	few	TRBJ2-7	-	TGTGCCAGCAGCTCCAGAGACCGAGGACAGCAGTACTTC	CASSSRDRGQQYF
TRBV5-1	few	TRBJ2-5	TRBD2	TGCGCCAGCAGCTTGGGGGCTAGCGGGGGTTCTACGCAAGAGACCCAGTACTTC	CASSLGASGGSTQETQYF
TRBV18	few	TRBJ2-7	TRBD2	TGTGCCAGCTCACCACTAGCGGGAGGGCGGAACGAGCAGTACTTC	CASSPLAGGRNEQYF
TRBV3-1	many	TRBJ2-2	-	TGTGCCAGCAGCCAAGCGGTTAGCCAAACTTACACCGGGGAGCTGTTTTTT	CASSQAVSQTYTGELFF
TRBV5-1	many	TRBJ1-5	-	TGCGCCAGCAGCTTGGACGGGGGGGATCAGCCCCAGCATTTT	CASSLDGGDQPQHF
TRBV18	many	TRBJ1-1	-	TGTGCCAGCTCACCAGGGAGGAGGACTGAAGCTTTCTTT	CASSPGRRTEAFF
TRBV7-9	-	TRBJ2-7	-	TGTGCCAGCAGCTTACCCGACCGCCCCTACGAGCAGTACTTC	CASSLPDRPYEQYF
TRBV20-1	many	TRBJ1-2	-	TGCAGTGCGGGAAGGGGCTATGGCTACACCTTC	CSAGRGYGYTF
TRBV20-1	few	TRBJ2-1	-	TGCAGTGCTAGAGCCCTACTCCGGGGCAATGAGCAGTTCTTC	CSARALLRGNEQFF
TRBV20-1	-	TRBJ2-3	TRBD2	TGCAGTGCTAGTCAGCGGGAGATTGGCACAGATACGCAGTATTTT	CSASQREIGTDTQYF
TRBV5-4	-	TRBJ2-1	TRBD1	TGTGCCAGCAGCTCCCCGGGACAGGGATTAAATGAGCAGTTCTTC	CASSSPGQGLNEQFF
TRBV7-8	-	TRBJ2-1	-	TGTGCCAGCAGCCCGACCGGGGGAACAACCTACAATGAGCAGTTCTTC	CASSPTGGTTYNEQFF
TRBV10-3	many	TRBJ2-3	TRBD2	TGTGCCATCAGCGGACTAGCGGGGGGCTCCCTCCTAAAGGCTACGCAGTATTTT	CAISGLAGGSLLKATQYF
TRBV5-1	many	TRBJ1-2	TRBD1	TGCGCCAGCAGCGACGGGACAGACTACTATGGCTACACCTTC	CASSDGTDYYGYTF
TRBV2	many	TRBJ1-2	TRBD1	TGTGCCAGCAGTGAGGGCAGGGGGCCTGGCTACACCTTC	CASSEGRGPGYTF
TRBV7-9	many	TRBJ1-1	-	TGTGCCAGCAGCTTATCGGGTGAAGCTTTCTTT	CASSLSGEAFF
TRBV30	-	TRBJ2-7	TRBD2	TGTGCCTGGAAGTCGGGGGGCGAGCAGTACTTC	CAWKSGGEQYF
TRBV5-1	many	TRBJ2-6	-	TGCGCCAGCATGTCCTCTGGGGCCAACGTCCTGACTTTC	CASMSSGANVLTF
TRBV3-1	few	TRBJ2-1	TRBD2	TGTGCCAGCAGCTACGGACTAGCGGGGTTAGGAGGTGAGCAGTTCTTC	CASSYGLAGLGGEQFF
TRBV27	many	TRBJ2-7	-	TGTGCCAGCAGACCGGACTACTCCTACGAGCAGTACTTC	CASRPDYSYEQYF
TRBV28	-	TRBJ2-7	-	TGTGCCAGCAGTAAGACTCGGACCCCCTACGAGCAGTACTTC	CASSKTRTPYEQYF
TRBV7-8	many	TRBJ1-5	-	TGTGCCAGCAGCCCAAGGACAGTTTCTAGCAATCAGCCCCAGCATTTT	CASSPRTVSSNQPQHF
TRBV29-1	few	TRBJ2-2	-	TGCAGCGTTGGTCATCGTCTTTCGAACACCGGGGAGCTGTTTTTT	CSVGHRLSNTGELFF